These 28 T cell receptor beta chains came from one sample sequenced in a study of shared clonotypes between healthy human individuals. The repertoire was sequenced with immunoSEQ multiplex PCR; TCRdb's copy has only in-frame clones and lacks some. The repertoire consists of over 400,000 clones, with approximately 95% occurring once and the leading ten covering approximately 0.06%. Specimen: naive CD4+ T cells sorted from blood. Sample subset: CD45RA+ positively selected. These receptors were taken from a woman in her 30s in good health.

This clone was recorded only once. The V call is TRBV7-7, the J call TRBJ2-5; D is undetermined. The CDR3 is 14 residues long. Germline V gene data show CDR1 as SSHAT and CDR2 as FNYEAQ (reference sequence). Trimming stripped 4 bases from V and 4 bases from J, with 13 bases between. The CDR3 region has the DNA TGTGCCAGCAGCTCCAACCGACTTGGAGAGACCCAGTACTTC. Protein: CASSSNRLGETQYF.

CDR3 sequence (DNA): TGTGCCAGCAGTGTCTCTGGGCCCTACGAGCAGTACTTC. It codes for CASSVSGPYEQYF. The chain uses TRBV28 and TRBJ2-7; D ambiguous. The CDR3 spans 13 residues. The germline V and J ends were trimmed by 5 bases and 2 bases, with 10 bases remaining between them. In germline, CDR1 is MDHEN, CDR2 SYDVKM.

The CDR3 DNA sequence: TGTGCCAGCTCACCGCGAACAGGGGGACCTGGGGGAGAGACCCAGTACTTC. Its protein product is CASSPRTGGPGGETQYF. The chain has TRBV18 and TRBJ2-5, with 8 bases aligning to TRBD1. The CDR3 has 17 amino acids. Trimming took 3 bases from V and 4 from J; bases not matched to a gene: 13. From germline, CDR1 is KGHSH and CDR2 LQKENI.

CDR3 sequence: CASSPQGGVRGANVLTF. DNA of the CDR3: TGTGCCAGTAGTCCCCAGGGGGGGGTAAGAGGGGCCAACGTCCTGACTTTC. The V gene is TRBV19, the J gene TRBJ2-6; perhaps D is TRBD1 or TRBD2 (7 bases each). Trimming removed 5 bases from V and 4 bases from J, with 18 bases in between. The V gene's germline CDR1 is LNHDA and CDR2 SQIVND (reference sequence). The CDR3 runs to 17 residues.

This CDR3 is CASSQDHWGSFYNEQFF. The CDR3 DNA reads as TGTGCCAGCAGCCAAGATCATTGGGGGAGTTTCTACAATGAGCAGTTCTTC. The gene calls are TRBV4-2 and TRBJ2-1; D possibly uses TRBD1 or TRBD2 (5 bases each). The CDR3 loop spans 17 amino acids. Germline V gene lookup returns CDR1 LGHNA and CDR2 YNFKEQ. Trimming took 0 bases from V and 3 from J, leaving 15 bases between them.

This CDR3 reads CASSLGTSMDGDSQYF. CDR3 bases: TGTGCCAGCAGCTTGGGGACTAGTATGGATGGCGACTCGCAGTACTTC. J is TRBJ2-7 and V is TRBV5-8; 7 nucleotides match TRBD2. Losses at the gene ends were 0 bases for V and 9 bases for J; bases not matched to a gene: 15. The CDR3 loop spans 16 amino acids. Germline values: CDR1 SGHTS, CDR2 YDEGEE.

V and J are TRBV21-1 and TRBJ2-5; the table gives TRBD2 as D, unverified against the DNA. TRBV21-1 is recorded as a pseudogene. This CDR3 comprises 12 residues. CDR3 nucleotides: TGTGCCAACCACGCTTCCCGGGAGACCCAGTACTTC. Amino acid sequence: CANHASRETQYF.

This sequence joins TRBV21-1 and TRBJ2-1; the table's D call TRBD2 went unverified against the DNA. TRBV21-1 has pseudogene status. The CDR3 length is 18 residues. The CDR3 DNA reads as TGTGCCAGCAGCAATTACCTAGCGGGAGGGGGTTGGCACAATGAGCAGTTCTTC. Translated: CASSNYLAGGGWHNEQFF.

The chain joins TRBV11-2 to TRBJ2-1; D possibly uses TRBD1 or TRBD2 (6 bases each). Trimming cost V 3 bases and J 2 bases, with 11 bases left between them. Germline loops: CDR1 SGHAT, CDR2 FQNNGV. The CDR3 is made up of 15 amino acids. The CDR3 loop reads CASSLGAGTYNEQFF. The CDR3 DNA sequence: TGTGCCAGCAGCTTGGGGGCGGGAACCTACAATGAGCAGTTCTTC. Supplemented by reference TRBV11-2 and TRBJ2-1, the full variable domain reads EAGVAQSPRYKIIEKRQSVAFWCNPISGHATLYWYQQILGQGPKLLIQFQNNGVVDDSQLPKDRFSAERLKGVDSTLKIQPAKLEDSAVYLCASSLGAGTYNEQFFGPGTRLTVL.

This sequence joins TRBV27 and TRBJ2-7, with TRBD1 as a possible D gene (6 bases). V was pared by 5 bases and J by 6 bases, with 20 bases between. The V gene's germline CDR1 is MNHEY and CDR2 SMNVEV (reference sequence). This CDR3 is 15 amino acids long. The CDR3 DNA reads TGTGCCAGCAGTACCACGAATACAGGGTATGGCGAGCAGTACTTC. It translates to CASSTTNTGYGEQYF.

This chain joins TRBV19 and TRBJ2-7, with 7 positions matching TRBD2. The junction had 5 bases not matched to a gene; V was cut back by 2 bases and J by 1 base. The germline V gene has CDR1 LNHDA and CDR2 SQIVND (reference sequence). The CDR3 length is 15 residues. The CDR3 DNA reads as TGTGCCAGTAGTATATCATCTAGCGGATCCTACGAGCAGTACTTC. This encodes CASSISSSGSYEQYF. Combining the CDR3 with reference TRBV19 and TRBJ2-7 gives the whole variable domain DGGITQSPKYLFRKEGQNVTLSCEQNLNHDAMYWYRQDPGQGLRLIYYSQIVNDFQKGDIAEGYSVSREKKESFPLTVTSAQKNPTAFYLCASSISSSGSYEQYFGPGTRLTVT.

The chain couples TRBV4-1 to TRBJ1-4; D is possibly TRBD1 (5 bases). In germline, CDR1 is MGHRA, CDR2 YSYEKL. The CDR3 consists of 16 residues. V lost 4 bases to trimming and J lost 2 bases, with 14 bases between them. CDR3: CASSLGGAGTNEKLFF. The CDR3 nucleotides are TGCGCCAGCAGCCTTGGTGGTGCAGGGACTAATGAAAAACTGTTTTTT.

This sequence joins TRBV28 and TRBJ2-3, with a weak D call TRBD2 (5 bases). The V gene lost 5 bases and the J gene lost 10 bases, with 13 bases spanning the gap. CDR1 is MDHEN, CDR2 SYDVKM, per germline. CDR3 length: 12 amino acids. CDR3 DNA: TGTGCCAGCAGTCCTACTAGTTATGCGCAGTATTTT. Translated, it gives CASSPTSYAQYF. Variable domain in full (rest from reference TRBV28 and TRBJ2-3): DVKVTQSSRYLVKRTGEKVFLECVQDMDHENMFWYRQDPGLGLRLIYFSYDVKMKEKGDIPEGYSVSREKKERFSLILESASTNQTSMYLCASSPTSYAQYFGPGTRLTVL.

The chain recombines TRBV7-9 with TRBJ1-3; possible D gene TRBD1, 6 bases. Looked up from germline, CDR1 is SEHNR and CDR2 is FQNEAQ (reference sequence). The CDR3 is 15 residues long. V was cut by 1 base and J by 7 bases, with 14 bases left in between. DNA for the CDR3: TGTGCCAGCAGCTTAGTCGGTCAGGGGACGAACACCATATATTTT. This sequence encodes CASSLVGQGTNTIYF.

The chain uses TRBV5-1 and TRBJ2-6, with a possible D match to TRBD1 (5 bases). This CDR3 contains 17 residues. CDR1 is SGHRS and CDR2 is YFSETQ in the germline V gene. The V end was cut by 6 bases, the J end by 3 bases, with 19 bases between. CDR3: CASTSLTVPYGANVLTF. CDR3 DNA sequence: TGCGCCAGCACCTCATTGACAGTTCCGTATGGGGCCAACGTCCTGACTTTC.

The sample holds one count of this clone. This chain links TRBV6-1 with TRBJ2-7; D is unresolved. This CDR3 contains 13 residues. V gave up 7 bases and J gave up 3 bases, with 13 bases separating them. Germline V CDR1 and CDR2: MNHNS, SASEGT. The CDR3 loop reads CASMAGRFYEQYF. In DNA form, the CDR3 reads TGTGCCAGCATGGCAGGTCGCTTCTACGAGCAGTACTTC.

CDR3 sequence: CASSFSRDTEAFF. The CDR3 nucleotides are TGTGCCAGCAGTTTTTCCAGGGACACTGAAGCTTTCTTT. This rearrangement joins TRBV27 to TRBJ1-1; weak D call: TRBD1 (5 bases). The CDR3 is made up of 13 amino acids. The germline gives CDR1 MNHEY, CDR2 SMNVEV (reference sequence). The V and J ends lost 3 bases and 3 bases respectively, with 8 bases between them.

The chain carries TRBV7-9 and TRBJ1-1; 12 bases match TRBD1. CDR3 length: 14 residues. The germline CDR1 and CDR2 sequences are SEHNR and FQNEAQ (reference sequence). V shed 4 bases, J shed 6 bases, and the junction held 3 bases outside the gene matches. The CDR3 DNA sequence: TGTGCCAGCAGCTCCGGGACAGGGGGCCCTGAAGCTTTCTTT. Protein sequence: CASSSGTGGPEAFF.

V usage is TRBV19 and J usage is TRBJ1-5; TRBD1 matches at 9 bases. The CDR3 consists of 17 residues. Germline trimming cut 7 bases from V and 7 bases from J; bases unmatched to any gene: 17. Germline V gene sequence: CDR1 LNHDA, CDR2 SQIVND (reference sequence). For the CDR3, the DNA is TGTGCCAGTACGGTCCCCGGGACAGGGCAACGATTCCAGCCCCAGCATTTT. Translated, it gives CASTVPGTGQRFQPQHF.

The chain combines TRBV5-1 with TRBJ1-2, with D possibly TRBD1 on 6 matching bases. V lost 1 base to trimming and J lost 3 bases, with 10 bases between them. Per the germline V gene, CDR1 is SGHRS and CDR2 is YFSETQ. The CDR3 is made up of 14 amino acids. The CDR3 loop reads CASSLSRGDYGYTF. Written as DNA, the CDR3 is TGCGCCAGCAGCTTGTCTAGGGGGGACTATGGCTACACCTTC.

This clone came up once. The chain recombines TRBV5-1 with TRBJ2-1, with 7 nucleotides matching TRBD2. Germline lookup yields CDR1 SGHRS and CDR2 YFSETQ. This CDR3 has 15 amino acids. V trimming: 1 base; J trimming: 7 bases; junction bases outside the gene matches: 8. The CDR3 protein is CASSLWEGFTNEQFF. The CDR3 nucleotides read TGCGCCAGCAGCTTGTGGGAGGGCTTTACGAATGAGCAGTTCTTC.

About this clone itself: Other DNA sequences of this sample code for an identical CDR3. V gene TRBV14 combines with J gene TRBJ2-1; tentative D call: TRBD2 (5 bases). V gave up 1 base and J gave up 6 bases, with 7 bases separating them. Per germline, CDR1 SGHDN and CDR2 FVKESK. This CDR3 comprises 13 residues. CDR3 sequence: CASSQVAGNEQFF. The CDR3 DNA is TGTGCCAGCAGCCAAGTGGCGGGCAATGAGCAGTTCTTC.

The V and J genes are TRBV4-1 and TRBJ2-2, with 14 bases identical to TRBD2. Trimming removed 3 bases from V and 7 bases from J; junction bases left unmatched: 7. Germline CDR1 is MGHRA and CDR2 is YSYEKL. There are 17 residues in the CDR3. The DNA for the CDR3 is TGCGCCAGCAGCCAGAGACTCGGGACTAGCGGGAGCGGGGAGCTGTTTTTT. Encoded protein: CASSQRLGTSGSGELFF.

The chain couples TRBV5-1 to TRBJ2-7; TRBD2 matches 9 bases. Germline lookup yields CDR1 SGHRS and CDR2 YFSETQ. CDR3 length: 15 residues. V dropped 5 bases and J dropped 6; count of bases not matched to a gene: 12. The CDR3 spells CASRFVAGEYGEQYF. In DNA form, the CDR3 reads TGCGCCAGCAGATTCGTAGCGGGAGAGTACGGCGAGCAGTACTTC.

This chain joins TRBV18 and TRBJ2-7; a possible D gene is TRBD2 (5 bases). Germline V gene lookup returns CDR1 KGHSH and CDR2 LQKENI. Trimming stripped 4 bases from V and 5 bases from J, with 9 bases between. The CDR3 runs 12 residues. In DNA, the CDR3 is TGTGCCAGCTCACTCCTGGGAGACGAGCAGTACTTC. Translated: CASSLLGDEQYF.

The CDR3 nucleotides read TGTGCCAGCAGCTTAGTACCGGGAGGGAACACCGGGGAGCTGTTTTTT. Translating gives CASSLVPGGNTGELFF. The chain combines TRBV7-3 with TRBJ2-2, with TRBD2 matching over 7 bases. The CDR3 extends over 16 amino acids. From germline, CDR1 is SGHTA and CDR2 FQGTGA. Trimming at V came to 2 bases and at J to 1 base, leaving 4 bases not matched to a gene.

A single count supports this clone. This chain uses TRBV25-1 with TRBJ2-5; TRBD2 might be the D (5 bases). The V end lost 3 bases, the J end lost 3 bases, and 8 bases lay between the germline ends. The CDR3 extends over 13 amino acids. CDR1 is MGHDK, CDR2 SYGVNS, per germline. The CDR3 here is CASSEAGKETQYF. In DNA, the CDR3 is TGTGCCAGCAGTGAGGCCGGGAAAGAGACCCAGTACTTC.

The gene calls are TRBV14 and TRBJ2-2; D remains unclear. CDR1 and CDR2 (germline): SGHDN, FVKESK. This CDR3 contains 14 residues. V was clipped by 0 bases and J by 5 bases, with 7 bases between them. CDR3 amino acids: CASSQDVNTGELFF. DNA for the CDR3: TGTGCCAGCAGCCAAGATGTCAATACCGGGGAGCTGTTTTTT.